These T cell receptor beta chains were read from a single sample in a study of neurological immune-mediated disorders. TCRdb ran MiXCR on the 5' RACE reads and lists one entry per CDR3 protein. The sample has under 75,000 distinct CDR3 sequences; 3% to 4% are singletons. The sample was PBMCs. These receptors were collected from a woman aged 55 to 70 with multiple sclerosis. Both conserved end residues are part of each CDR3. D genes are given only for firm matches. Part of the rows lack a size; the others show once, few, many or a class for expanded clones.

J	D	V	size	CDR3	DNA
TRBJ1-6	TRBD1	TRBV6-2/TRBV6-3	many	CASSYESGQGDSPLHF	TGTGCCAGCAGTTACGAGTCGGGACAGGGAGATTCACCCCTCCACTTT
TRBJ1-6	-	TRBV27	many	CASSLQGYNSPLHF	TGTGCCAGCAGTTTACAGGGGTATAATTCACCCCTCCACTTT
TRBJ1-5	-	TRBV9	many	CASSVMGDLAQPQHF	TGTGCCAGCAGCGTAATGGGTGACCTGGCTCAGCCCCAGCATTTT
TRBJ2-1	TRBD2	TRBV10-3	many	CAITPSGRSYNEQFF	TGTGCCATCACTCCTAGCGGGAGGTCCTACAATGAGCAGTTCTTC
TRBJ1-6	TRBD1	TRBV7-8	many	CASSSGQVYNSPLHF	TGTGCCAGCAGCTCCGGACAGGTCTATAATTCACCCCTCCACTTT
TRBJ1-1	TRBD1	TRBV20-1	many	CSAKSGGGTEAFF	TGCAGTGCTAAATCAGGGGGAGGGACTGAAGCTTTCTTT
TRBJ2-3	-	TRBV3-1	-	CDSSKVIDTQYF	TGTGACAGCAGCAAAGTCATAGATACGCAGTATTTT
TRBJ2-3	-	TRBV4-1	many	CASGRWQGGTDTQYF	TGCGCCAGCGGGCGGTGGCAGGGAGGTACAGATACGCAGTATTTT
TRBJ2-5	TRBD2	TRBV6-1	many	CASSGRLAGDLETQYF	TGTGCCAGCAGTGGGAGACTAGCGGGAGACTTAGAGACCCAGTACTTC
TRBJ2-3	TRBD2	TRBV9	many	CASSEGTSGPSTDTQYF	TGTGCCAGCAGCGAGGGGACTAGCGGGCCTAGCACAGATACGCAGTATTTT
TRBJ1-2	-	TRBV12-3/TRBV12-4	many	CASSLASGGQMGYGYTF	TGTGCCAGCAGTTTAGCCAGTGGGGGGCAAATGGGTTATGGCTACACCTTC
TRBJ1-1	TRBD1	TRBV12-3/TRBV12-4	-	CASSSNRQGSRAFF	TGTGCCAGCAGTTCCAATCGACAGGGTAGTAGAGCTTTCTTT
TRBJ2-3	TRBD2	TRBV4-1	many	CASSQEAVQPSGSFGYTQYF	TGCGCCAGCAGCCAAGAGGCCGTACAACCTAGCGGGTCCTTTGGGTATACGCAGTATTTT
TRBJ2-7	-	TRBV11-2	-	CASSYVGYEQYF	TGTGCCAGCAGCTACGTCGGCTACGAGCAGTACTTC
TRBJ1-1	-	TRBV9	many	CASSPGPRVNTEAFF	TGTGCCAGCAGTCCGGGACCTCGCGTGAACACTGAAGCTTTCTTT
TRBJ2-1	TRBD2	TRBV27	many	CASSLGREKNEQFF	TGTGCCAGCAGTTTAGGGCGGGAGAAAAATGAGCAGTTCTTC
TRBJ2-7	TRBD2	TRBV20-1	many	CSARALGLAGGSEQYF	TGCAGTGCTAGGGCGCTGGGGTTAGCGGGGGGTAGCGAGCAGTACTTC
TRBJ2-4	-	TRBV20-1	many	CSARRSGVRAKNIQYF	TGCAGTGCTAGACGATCCGGGGTCCGAGCCAAAAACATTCAGTACTTC
TRBJ1-1	-	TRBV7-2	-	CASSQPVGPIGEAFF	TGTGCCAGCAGCCAGCCTGTGGGACCGATAGGTGAAGCTTTCTTT
TRBJ2-1	TRBD2	TRBV10-2	many	CASSEFLAGAHNEQFF	TGCGCCAGCAGTGAGTTCCTAGCGGGGGCCCACAATGAGCAGTTCTTC
TRBJ2-7	-	TRBV6-2/TRBV6-3	many	CASSPGLAREQYF	TGTGCCAGCAGCCCTGGGCTAGCGCGGGAGCAGTACTTC
TRBJ2-2	TRBD1	TRBV24-1	many	CATTSGQENTGELFF	TGTGCCACCACCTCGGGACAGGAGAACACCGGGGAGCTGTTTTTT
TRBJ2-1	TRBD1	TRBV20-1	many	CSARAGTGSRNEQFF	TGCAGTGCTAGGGCCGGGACAGGGAGTCGGAATGAGCAGTTCTTC
TRBJ2-3	-	TRBV5-6	many	CASSLVSASTDTQYF	TGTGCCAGCAGCTTGGTGAGTGCTAGCACAGATACGCAGTATTTT
TRBJ2-7	TRBD2	TRBV4-1	many	CASSQEAGDFYEQYF	TGCGCCAGCAGCCAGGAAGCGGGGGACTTCTACGAGCAGTACTTC
TRBJ2-4	-	TRBV12-3/TRBV12-4	many	CASSLQGSIQYF	TGTGCCAGCAGTCTTCAGGGATCCATTCAGTACTTC
TRBJ2-1	-	TRBV5-1	many	CASSLAQGLYNEQFF	TGCGCCAGCAGCTTGGCCCAGGGGCTGTACAATGAGCAGTTCTTC
TRBJ1-2	TRBD1	TRBV6-5	many	CASSYFSGTGYGYTF	TGTGCCAGCAGTTACTTCTCCGGGACAGGATACGGCTACACCTTC
TRBJ2-2	-	TRBV11-2	many	CASTLNIANTGELFF	TGTGCCAGCACCTTAAACATTGCGAACACCGGGGAGCTGTTTTTT
TRBJ1-6	TRBD1	TRBV3-1	many	CASSLRGTGGLYSPLHF	TGTGCCAGCAGCCTACGTGGGACAGGGGGCTTATATTCACCCCTCCACTTT
TRBJ2-1	-	TRBV2	many	CARTGFYNEQFF	TGTGCCCGCACAGGGTTTTACAATGAGCAGTTCTTC
TRBJ2-2	-	TRBV11-2	many	CASRKIAGNTGELFF	TGTGCCAGCAGAAAAATCGCGGGGAACACCGGGGAGCTGTTTTTT
TRBJ2-7	-	TRBV20-1	many	CSARAGRAHEQYF	TGCAGTGCTAGAGCTGGCAGGGCCCACGAGCAGTACTTC
TRBJ1-6	-	TRBV20-1	many	CSARDQGPNSPLHF	TGCAGTGCTAGAGATCAGGGGCCTAATTCACCCCTCCACTTT
TRBJ2-7	-	TRBV14	many	CASSQGGDEQYF	TGTGCCAGCAGCCAAGGGGGTGATGAGCAGTACTTC
TRBJ1-5	-	TRBV10-3	many	CAISESRGAWSNQPQHF	TGTGCCATCAGTGAGTCTAGAGGGGCATGGAGCAATCAGCCCCAGCATTTT
TRBJ2-3	-	TRBV7-2	many	CASSSGTGSTDTQYF	TGTGCCAGCAGCTCCGGGACTGGAAGCACAGATACGCAGTATTTT